The sequence of this T cell receptor beta chain was determined in a study of blood T cell repertoires in COVID-19 (dated by TCRdb to about 2020). Regarding the complete study: The collaborator samples originated in the United States, Italy and Spain and spanned the acute and convalescent phases of COVID-19. The material from the prospective study consisted of cDNA or gDNA derived from T cells, B-cell-depleted T cells, or PBMCs. Deeply sampled blood TCRbeta repertoires from subjects exposed to, actively infected with, or recovered from COVID-19 were included in the dataset. The repertoires were released in a freely available public database meant as a resource for research on the immune response to SARS-CoV-2. The samples were drawn from two sources: the first 160 participants of the ongoing ImmuneRACE study, and 950 to 1,500 subjects contributed by 6 global collaborators. Nearly every sample came with metadata listing a de-identified subject ID, COVID-19 status, age in years and sex. Where available, HLA class I and class II types were taken from metadata supplied by the sample provider and were not determined by assay-based typing.

Summary of the overall study and its limitations: The quantity of clinical and demographic metadata differed by source and by participant and was supplied without curation.

For CDR1 and CDR2, the germline V gene lists SGHDT and YYEEEE. Trimming leaves V shorter by 5 bases and J shorter by 3 bases, with the junction holding 6 bases beyond the gene matches. The CDR3, cysteine through phenylalanine, is 14 amino acids long. Of all the DNA, just the CDR3 is kept, 42 bases in frame from base 1. Remarks on this clone: The antigen it binds to is not known. No base-level quality is on record; no much larger clone is a single base apart.

The immunoSEQ Assay, a bias-controlled multiplex PCR, was used to amplify TCRbeta CDR3 regions from genomic DNA. Per the source publication's procedure: The number of nucleated cells in each sample was estimated from the amplification of reference gene primers within the assay. To quantify the absolute abundance of each unique TCRbeta CDR3 rearrangement, sequence reads were collapsed and filtered. For each sample, productive Simpson clonality was calculated as the square root of Simpson's diversity index over productive rearrangements. In TCRdb, the immuneACCESS table is reduced to in-frame sequences with V and J assigned. These tables do not hold every clone; where another copy was compared, an unresolved V gene accounts for under half, and the others remain unexplained. The V and J calls and the clone size are those of that table, but D and trimming were determined from the DNA. The sample records 190,000 or so clones, roughly nine tenths of which are singletons. The ten largest make up about 6.7% of the sample.

Whole blood was collected in K2EDTA tubes by collaborating institutions according to the institutions' own protocols. For TCRbeta analysis, collaborators shipped samples as frozen whole blood, isolated PBMCs, or DNA extracted from either of those sample types. The rearranged chain carries TRBV5-6 and TRBJ2-7; 9 middle bases align to TRBD2. Sequencing was done on a sample of peripheral blood. This receptor was taken from a man aged 40-49 years with acute or convalescent COVID-19. CDR3 sequence: CASRPGTSFYEQYF. The nucleotides read TGTGCCAGCAGGCCCGGGACTAGCTTCTACGAGCAGTACTTC.